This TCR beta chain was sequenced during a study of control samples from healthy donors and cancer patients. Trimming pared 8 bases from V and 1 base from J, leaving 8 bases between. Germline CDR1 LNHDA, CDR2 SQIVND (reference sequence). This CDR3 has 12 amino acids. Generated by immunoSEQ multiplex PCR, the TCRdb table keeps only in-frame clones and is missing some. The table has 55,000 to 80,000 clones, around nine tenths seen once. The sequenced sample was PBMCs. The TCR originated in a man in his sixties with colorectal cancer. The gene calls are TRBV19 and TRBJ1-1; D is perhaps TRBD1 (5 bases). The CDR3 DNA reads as TGTGCCAGTGGACAATGGAACACTGAAGCTTTCTTT. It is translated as CASGQWNTEAFF.